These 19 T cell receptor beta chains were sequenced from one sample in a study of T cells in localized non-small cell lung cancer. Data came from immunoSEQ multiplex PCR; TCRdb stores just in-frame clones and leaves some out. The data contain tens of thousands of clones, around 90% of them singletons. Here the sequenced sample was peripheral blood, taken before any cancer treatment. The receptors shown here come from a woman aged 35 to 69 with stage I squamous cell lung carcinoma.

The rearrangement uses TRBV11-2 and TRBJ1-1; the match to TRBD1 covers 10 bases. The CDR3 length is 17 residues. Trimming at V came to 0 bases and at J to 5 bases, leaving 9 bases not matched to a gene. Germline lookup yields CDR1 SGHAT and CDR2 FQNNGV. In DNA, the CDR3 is TGTGCCAGCAGCTTAGACCCGGACAGGGGGTTTGGGACTGAAGCTTTCTTT. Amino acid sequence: CASSLDPDRGFGTEAFF.

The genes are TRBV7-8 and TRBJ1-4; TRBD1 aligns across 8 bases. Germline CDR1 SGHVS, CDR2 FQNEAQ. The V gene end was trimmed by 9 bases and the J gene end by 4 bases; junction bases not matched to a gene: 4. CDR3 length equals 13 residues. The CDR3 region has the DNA TGTGCCAGTAGACAGGGGAATAATGAAAAACTGTTTTTT. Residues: CASRQGNNEKLFF.

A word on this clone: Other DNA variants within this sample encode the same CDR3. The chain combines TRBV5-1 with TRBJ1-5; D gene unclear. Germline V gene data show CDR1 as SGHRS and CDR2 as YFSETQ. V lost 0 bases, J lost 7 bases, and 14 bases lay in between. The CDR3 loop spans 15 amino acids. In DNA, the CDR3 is TGCGCCAGCAGCTTGGTCGGGTCTCCGGGACAGCCCCAGCATTTT. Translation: CASSLVGSPGQPQHF.

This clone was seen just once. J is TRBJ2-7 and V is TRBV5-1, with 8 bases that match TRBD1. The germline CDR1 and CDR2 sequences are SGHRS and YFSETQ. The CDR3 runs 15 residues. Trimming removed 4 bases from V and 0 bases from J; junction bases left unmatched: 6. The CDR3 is CASSVEGQASYEQYF. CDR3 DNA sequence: TGCGCCAGCAGCGTGGAGGGACAGGCCTCCTACGAGCAGTACTTC.

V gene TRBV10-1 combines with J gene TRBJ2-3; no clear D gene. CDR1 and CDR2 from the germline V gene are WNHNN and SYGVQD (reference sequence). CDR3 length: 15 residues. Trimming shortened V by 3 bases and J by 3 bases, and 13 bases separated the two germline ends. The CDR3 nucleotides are TGCGCCAGCAGTGATCCGGCGAGCCGGACAGATACGCAGTATTTT. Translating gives CASSDPASRTDTQYF.

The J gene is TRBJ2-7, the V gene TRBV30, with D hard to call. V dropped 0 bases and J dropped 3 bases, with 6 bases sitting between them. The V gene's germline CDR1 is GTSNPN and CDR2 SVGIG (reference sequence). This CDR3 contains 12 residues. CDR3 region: CAWSVSRYEQYF. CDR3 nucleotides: TGTGCCTGGAGTGTTTCGCGCTACGAGCAGTACTTC.

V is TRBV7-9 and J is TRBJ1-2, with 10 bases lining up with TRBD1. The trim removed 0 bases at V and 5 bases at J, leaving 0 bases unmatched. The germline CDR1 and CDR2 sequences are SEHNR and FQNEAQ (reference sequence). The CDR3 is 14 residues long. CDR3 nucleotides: TGTGCCAGCAGCTTAGCGGGACAGGGGTATGGCTACACCTTC. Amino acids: CASSLAGQGYGYTF.

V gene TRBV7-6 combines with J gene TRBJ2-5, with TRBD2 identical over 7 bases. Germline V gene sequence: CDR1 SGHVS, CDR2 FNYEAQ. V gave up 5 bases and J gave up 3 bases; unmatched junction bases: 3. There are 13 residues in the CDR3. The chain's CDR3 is CASSTGTKETQYF. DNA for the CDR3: TGTGCCAGCAGCACCGGGACTAAAGAGACCCAGTACTTC.

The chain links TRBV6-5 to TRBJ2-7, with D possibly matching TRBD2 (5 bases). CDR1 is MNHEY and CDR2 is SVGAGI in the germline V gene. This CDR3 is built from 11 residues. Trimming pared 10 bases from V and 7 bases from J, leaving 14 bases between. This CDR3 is CATRITGEQYF. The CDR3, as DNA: TGTGCCACTCGGATTACGGGGGAGCAGTACTTC.

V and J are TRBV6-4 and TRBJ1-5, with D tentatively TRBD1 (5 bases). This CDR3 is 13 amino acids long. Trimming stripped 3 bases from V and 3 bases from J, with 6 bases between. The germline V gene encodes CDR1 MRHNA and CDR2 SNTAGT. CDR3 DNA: TGTGCCAGCAGTGAACAGGTCAATCAGCCCCAGCATTTT. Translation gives CASSEQVNQPQHF.

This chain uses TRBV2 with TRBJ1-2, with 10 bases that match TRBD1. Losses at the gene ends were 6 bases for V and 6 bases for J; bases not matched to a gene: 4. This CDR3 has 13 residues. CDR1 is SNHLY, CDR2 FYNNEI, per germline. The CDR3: CASRTGQGHGYTF. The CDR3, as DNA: TGTGCCAGCAGGACGGGACAGGGGCATGGCTACACCTTC.

CDR3 region: CASTSTGRNTEAFF. DNA of the CDR3: TGTGCCAGCACCTCGACAGGGAGGAACACTGAAGCTTTCTTT. The rearrangement joins TRBV6-4 to TRBJ1-1, with 7 bases matching TRBD1. Looked up from germline, CDR1 is MRHNA and CDR2 is SNTAGT. The J segment lost 1 base and the V segment lost 7 bases, leaving 6 bases of the junction unmatched. There are 14 residues in the CDR3.

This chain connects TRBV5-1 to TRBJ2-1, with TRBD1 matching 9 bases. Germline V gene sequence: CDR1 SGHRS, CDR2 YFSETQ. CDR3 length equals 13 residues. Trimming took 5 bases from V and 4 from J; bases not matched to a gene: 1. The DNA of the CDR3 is TGCGCCAGCAGGGGACAGGGATACAATGAGCAGTTCTTC. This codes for CASRGQGYNEQFF. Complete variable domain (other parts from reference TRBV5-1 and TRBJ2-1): KAGVTQTPRYLIKTRGQQVTLSCSPISGHRSVSWYQQTPGQGLQFLFEYFSETQRNKGNFPGRFSGRQFSNSRSEMNVSTLELGDSALYLCASRGQGYNEQFFGPGTRLTVL.

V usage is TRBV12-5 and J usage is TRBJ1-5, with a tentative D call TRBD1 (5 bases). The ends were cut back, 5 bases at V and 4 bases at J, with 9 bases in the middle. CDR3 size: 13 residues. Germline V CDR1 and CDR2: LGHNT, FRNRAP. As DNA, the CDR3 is TGTGCTAGTGGTCCGGGACCGAATCAGCCCCAGCATTTT. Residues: CASGPGPNQPQHF.

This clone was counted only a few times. The CDR3 bases are TGTGCCAGCAGCTTGTACCGGGGCGGACGAGGCTACACCTTC. Its protein is CASSLYRGGRGYTF. The genes are TRBV5-6 and TRBJ1-2; tentative D call: TRBD1 (5 bases). Trimming shortened V by 1 base and J by 8 bases, and 15 bases separated the two germline ends. Germline V CDR1 and CDR2: SGHDT, YYEEEE. This CDR3 region has 14 residues.

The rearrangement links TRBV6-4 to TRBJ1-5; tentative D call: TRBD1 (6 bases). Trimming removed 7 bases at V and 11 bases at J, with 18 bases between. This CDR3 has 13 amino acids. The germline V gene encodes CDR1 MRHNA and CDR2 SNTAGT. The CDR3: CASTVTGNLAQHF. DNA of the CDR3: TGTGCCAGCACGGTGACAGGTAACCTTGCCCAGCATTTT.

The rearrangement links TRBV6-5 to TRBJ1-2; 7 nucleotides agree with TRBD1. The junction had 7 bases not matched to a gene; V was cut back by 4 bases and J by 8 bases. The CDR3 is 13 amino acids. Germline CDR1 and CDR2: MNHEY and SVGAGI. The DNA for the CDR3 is TGTGCCAGCAGTTCCGCGGACAGGAGAGGCTACACCTTC. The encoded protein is CASSSADRRGYTF.

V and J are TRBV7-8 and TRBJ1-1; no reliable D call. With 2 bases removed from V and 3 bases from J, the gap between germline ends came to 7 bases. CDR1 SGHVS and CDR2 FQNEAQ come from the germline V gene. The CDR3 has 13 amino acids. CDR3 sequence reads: CASSLKRDTEAFF. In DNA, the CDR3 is TGTGCCAGCAGCTTAAAAAGGGACACTGAAGCTTTCTTT. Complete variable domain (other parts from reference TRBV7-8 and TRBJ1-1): GAGVSQSPRYKVAKRGQDVALRCDPISGHVSLFWYQQALGQGPEFLTYFQNEAQLDKSGLPSDRFFAERPEGSVSTLKIQRTQQEDSAVYLCASSLKRDTEAFFGQGTRLTVV.

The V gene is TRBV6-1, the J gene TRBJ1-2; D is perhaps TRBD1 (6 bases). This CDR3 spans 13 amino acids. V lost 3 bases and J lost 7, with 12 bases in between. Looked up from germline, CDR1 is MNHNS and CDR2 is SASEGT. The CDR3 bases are TGTGCCAGCAGTGAGACAGGAAACGGTGGCTACACCTTC. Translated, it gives CASSETGNGGYTF.